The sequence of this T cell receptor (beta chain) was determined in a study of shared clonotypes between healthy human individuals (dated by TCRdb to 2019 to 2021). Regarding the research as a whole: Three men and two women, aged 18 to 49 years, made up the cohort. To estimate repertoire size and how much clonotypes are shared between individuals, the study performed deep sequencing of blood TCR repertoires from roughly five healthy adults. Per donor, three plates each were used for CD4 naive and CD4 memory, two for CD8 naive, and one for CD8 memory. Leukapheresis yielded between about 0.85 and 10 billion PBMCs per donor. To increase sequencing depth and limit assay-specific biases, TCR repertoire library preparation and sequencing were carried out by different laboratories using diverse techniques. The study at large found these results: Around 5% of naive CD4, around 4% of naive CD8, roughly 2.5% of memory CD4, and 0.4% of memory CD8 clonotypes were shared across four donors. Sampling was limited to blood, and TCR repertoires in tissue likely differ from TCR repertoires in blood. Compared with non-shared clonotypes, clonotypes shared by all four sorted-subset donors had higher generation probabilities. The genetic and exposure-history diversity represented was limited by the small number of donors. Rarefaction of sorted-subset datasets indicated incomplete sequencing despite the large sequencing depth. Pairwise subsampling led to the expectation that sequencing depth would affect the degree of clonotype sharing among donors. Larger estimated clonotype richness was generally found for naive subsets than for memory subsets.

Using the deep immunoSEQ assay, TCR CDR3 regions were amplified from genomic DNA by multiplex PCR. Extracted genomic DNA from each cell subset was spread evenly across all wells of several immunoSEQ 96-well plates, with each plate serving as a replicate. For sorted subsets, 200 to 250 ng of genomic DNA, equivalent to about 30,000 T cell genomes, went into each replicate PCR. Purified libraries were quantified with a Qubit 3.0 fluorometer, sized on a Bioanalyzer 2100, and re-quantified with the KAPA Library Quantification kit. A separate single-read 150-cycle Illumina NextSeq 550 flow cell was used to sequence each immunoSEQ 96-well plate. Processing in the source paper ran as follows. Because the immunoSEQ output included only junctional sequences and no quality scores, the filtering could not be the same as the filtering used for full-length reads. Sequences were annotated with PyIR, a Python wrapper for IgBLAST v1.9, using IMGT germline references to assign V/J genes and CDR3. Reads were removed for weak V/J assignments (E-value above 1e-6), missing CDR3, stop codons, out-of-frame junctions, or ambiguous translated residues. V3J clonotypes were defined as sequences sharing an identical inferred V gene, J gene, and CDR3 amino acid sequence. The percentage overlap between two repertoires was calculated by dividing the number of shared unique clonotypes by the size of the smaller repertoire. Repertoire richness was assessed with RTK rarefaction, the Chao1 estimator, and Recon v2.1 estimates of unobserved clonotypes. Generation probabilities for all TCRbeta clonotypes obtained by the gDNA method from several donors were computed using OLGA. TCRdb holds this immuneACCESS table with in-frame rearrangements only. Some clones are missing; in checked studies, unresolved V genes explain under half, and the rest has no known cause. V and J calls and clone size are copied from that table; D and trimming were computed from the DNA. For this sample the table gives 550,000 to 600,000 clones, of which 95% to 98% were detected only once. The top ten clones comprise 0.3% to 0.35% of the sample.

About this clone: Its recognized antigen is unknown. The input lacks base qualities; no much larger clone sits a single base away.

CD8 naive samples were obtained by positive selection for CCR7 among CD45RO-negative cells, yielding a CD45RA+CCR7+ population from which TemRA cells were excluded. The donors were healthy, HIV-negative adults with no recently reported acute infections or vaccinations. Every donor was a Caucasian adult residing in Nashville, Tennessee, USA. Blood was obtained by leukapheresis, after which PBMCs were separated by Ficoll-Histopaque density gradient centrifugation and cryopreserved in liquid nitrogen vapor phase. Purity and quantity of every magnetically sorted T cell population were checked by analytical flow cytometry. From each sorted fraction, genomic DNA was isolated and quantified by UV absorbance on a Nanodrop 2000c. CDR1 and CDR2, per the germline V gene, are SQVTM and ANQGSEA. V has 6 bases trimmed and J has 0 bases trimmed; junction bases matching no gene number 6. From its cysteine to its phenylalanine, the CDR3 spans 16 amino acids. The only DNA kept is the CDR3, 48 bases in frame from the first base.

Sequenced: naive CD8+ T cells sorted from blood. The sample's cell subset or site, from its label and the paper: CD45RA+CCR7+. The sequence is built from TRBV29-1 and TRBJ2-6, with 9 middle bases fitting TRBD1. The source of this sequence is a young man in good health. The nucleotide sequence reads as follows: TGCAGCGTCCGGGACAGGGCTGACTCTGGGGCCAACGTCCTGACTTTC. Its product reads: CSVRDRADSGANVLTF. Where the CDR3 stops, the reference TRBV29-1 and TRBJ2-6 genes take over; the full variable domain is SAVISQKPSRDICQRGTSLTIQCQVDSQVTMMFWYRQQPGQSLTLIATANQGSEATYESGFVIDKFPISRPNLTFSTLTVSNMSPEDSSIYLCSVRDRADSGANVLTFGAGSRLTVL.